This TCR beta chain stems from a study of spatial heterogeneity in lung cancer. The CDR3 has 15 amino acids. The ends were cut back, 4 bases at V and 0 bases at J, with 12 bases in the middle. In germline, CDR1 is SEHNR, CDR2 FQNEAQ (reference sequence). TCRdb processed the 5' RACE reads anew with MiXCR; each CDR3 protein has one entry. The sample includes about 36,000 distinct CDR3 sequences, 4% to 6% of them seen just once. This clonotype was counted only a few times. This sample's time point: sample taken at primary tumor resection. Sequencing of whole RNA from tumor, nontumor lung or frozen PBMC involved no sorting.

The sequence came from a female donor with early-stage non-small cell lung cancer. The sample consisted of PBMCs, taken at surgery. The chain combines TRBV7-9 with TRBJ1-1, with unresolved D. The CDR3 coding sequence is TGTGCCAGCAGCTCAAGTTTTGGGGTGAACACTGAAGCTTTCTTT. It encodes CASSSSFGVNTEAFF.